This T cell receptor (beta chain) was retrieved from a study of glioma-infiltrating T cells. On this clonotype: Its antigen is undetermined.

The study, taken as a whole, reports: Gliomas, especially low-grade, showed above-expected tissue-blood divergence; non-neoplastic patients showed below.

Using RNA template, CDR3s of TCR alpha and beta were amplified with iRepertoire arm-PCR. TCRdb independently ran MiXCR on the multiplex PCR reads; one entry per CDR3 protein. Among about 380,000 distinct CDR3 sequences listed, 41% were seen once. The CDR3 contains 15 residues. Germline V CDR1 and CDR2: SGHTA, FQGTGA. V shed 3 bases, J shed 3 bases, and the junction held 1 base outside the gene matches. The origin of this receptor is a human donor with low-grade glioma or glioblastoma, undergoing nonglioma brain surgery, or in good health (not recorded which). The V gene is TRBV7-3, the J gene TRBJ2-2; 10 bases are a match to TRBD2. Sequencing was performed on glioma tissue, nonneoplastic brain tissue, or PBMCs (not recorded which). CDR3 sequence: CASSFTSGDTGELFF. CDR3 nucleotide sequence: TGTGCCAGCAGCTTCACTAGCGGGGACACCGGGGAGCTGTTTTTT. The full variable domain, rest sourced from reference TRBV7-3 and TRBJ2-2, is GAGVSQTPSNKVTEKGKYVELRCDPISGHTALYWYRQSLGQGPEFLIYFQGTGAADDSGLPNDRFFAVRPEGSVSTLKIQRTERGDSAVYLCASSFTSGDTGELFFGEGSRLTVL.